Here is one T cell receptor (beta chain) with its context. The antigen is unknown. The sample comes from a study of cytomegalovirus exposure and HLA in healthy donors. Regarding the study as a whole: Some TCR beta chains (about 170 of them) were listed as cytomegalovirus-associated. In terms of immune exposure information, only CMV serostatus was available. Among the CMV-associated chains, a few were confirmed in vitro as specific for CMV antigens.

PCR was performed using 60 Vbeta and 13 Jbeta primers. The repertoire was sequenced with immunoSEQ multiplex PCR; TCRdb's copy has only in-frame clones and lacks some. This table has 120,000 to 150,000 clones, 84% appearing once. Sequencing was done on a sample of PBMCs. The sequence derives from a boy aged 2 to 9 in good health and CMV-seronegative.

The CDR3 nucleotides are TGTGCCAGCAGCTTAGTCCGTGGGACTAGCTTAGATACGCAGTATTTT. As protein: CASSLVRGTSLDTQYF. J is TRBJ2-3 and V is TRBV11-2, with TRBD2 matching 9 bases. The CDR3 runs to 16 residues. The germline CDR1 and CDR2 sequences are SGHAT and FQNNGV. Trimming cost V 1 base and J 5 bases; bases outside gene matches: 7.